One T cell receptor (beta chain) is described in this entry. A much larger clonotype is one base distant, so this may be a read error. RNA transcripts gave rise to amplified TCR beta CDR3 regions. HTBI primers were the set used in a first-round RT-PCR of the TCR CDR3. TCRdb fed the multiplex PCR reads into MiXCR, producing one record per CDR3 protein. This sample has about 210,000 distinct CDR3 sequences, with about a sixth found just once. This CDR3 is built from 15 residues. The germline V gene has CDR1 SGHAT and CDR2 FQNNGV. The data are from a study of T cells in Graves' hyperthyroidism and ophthalmopathy.

The V call is TRBV11-2, the J call TRBJ2-2, with D maybe TRBD2 (6 bases). The sequenced material came from blood. The origin of this receptor is a man aged 50 to 60 with Graves' hyperthyroidism. CDR3 coding DNA: TGTGCCAGGAGCTTAGATGGGCTAGCGACCGGGGAGCTGTTTTTT. It codes for CARSLDGLATGELFF.